This entry lists 30 T cell receptor beta chains sequenced from one sample in a study of blood T cell repertoires in COVID-19. Assay: immunoSEQ multiplex PCR; the TCRdb copy retains only in-frame clones and omits some. The table shows about 190,000 clones, with about 85% occurring only once. Sequencing was performed on peripheral blood. All receptors come from a human donor in a cohort sampled during active COVID-19.

This chain joins TRBV19 and TRBJ2-1; 10 nucleotides align to TRBD2. The junction had 5 bases not matched to a gene; V was cut back by 4 bases and J by 2 bases. The length of the CDR3 is 16 residues. Germline V lookup: CDR1 LNHDA, CDR2 SQIVND (reference sequence). The CDR3 loop is CASSSSLAGAYNEQFF. As DNA, the CDR3 is TGTGCCAGTAGTAGTTCCCTAGCGGGAGCCTACAATGAGCAGTTCTTC.

This clone was recorded once. The J gene is TRBJ2-7, the V gene TRBV2; D unresolved. This CDR3 has 11 amino acids. Per the germline V gene, CDR1 is SNHLY and CDR2 is FYNNEI. The CDR3 loop is CASTALRELDV. The CDR3 nucleotides read TGTGCCAGCACTGCGCTGCGAGAGTTAGACGTC.

The chain links TRBV2 to TRBJ2-1; no definite D call. Deletions cut 4 bases from V and 7 bases from J, with 5 bases between. The CDR3 consists of 11 residues. Looked up from germline, CDR1 is SNHLY and CDR2 is FYNNEI. The CDR3 nucleotides read TGTGCCAGCAGTGCGGAGAATGAGCAGTTCTTC. This sequence encodes CASSAENEQFF.

V is TRBV6-4 and J is TRBJ1-6; 7 bases agree with TRBD1. This CDR3 is 13 amino acids long. CDR1 is MRHNA and CDR2 is SNTAGT in the germline V gene. V shed 4 bases and J 10 bases; nucleotides not matched to a gene: 4. CDR3: CASSVTGRSPLHF. The CDR3 nucleotides read TGTGCCAGCAGTGTGACAGGGAGGTCACCCCTCCACTTT.

This sequence joins TRBV28 and TRBJ2-1; 9 bases agree with TRBD1. The CDR3 loop spans 15 amino acids. Trimming at V came to 5 bases and at J to 5 bases, leaving 7 bases not matched to a gene. In germline, CDR1 is MDHEN, CDR2 SYDVKM. The CDR3 region is CASSRDREGHNEQFF. DNA of the CDR3: TGTGCCAGCAGTAGGGACAGGGAGGGACACAATGAGCAGTTCTTC.

The sample holds a few counts of this clone. The chain couples TRBV11-2 to TRBJ1-2, with a possible D match to TRBD1 (6 bases). CDR1 and CDR2 (germline): SGHAT, FQNNGV. The V end lost 5 bases, the J end lost 4 bases, and 11 bases lay between the germline ends. The CDR3 extends over 13 amino acids. CDR3 protein: CASSTQGLYGYTF. The CDR3 region has the DNA TGTGCCAGCAGCACACAGGGCCTCTATGGCTACACCTTC.

The genes are TRBV19 and TRBJ1-4; 8 positions agree with TRBD1. CDR1 and CDR2 (germline): LNHDA, SQIVND (reference sequence). This CDR3 has 11 residues. V lost 9 bases to trimming and J lost 8 bases; unmatched junction nucleotides: 2. CDR3 residues: CASRQGEKLFF. The CDR3 DNA reads as TGTGCCAGCAGACAGGGGGAAAAACTGTTTTTT.

The chain couples TRBV3-1 (or the pseudogene TRBV3-2) to TRBJ1-2; 11 bases are a match to TRBD1. CDR1 is LGHDT, CDR2 YNNKEL, per germline (reference sequence). V trimming: 7 bases; J trimming: 4 bases; junction bases outside the gene matches: 8. CDR3 length: 15 residues. The CDR3 sequence is CASTSWTGGVYGYTF. The DNA for the CDR3 is TGTGCCAGCACCTCATGGACAGGGGGCGTCTATGGCTACACCTTC.

This chain links TRBV7-8 with TRBJ2-7; D might be TRBD1 (5 bases). The germline CDR1 and CDR2 sequences are SGHVS and FQNEAQ. Trimming left V 4 bases short and J 5 bases short, with 15 bases between. This CDR3 is built from 14 residues. CDR3 region: CASSSLTGSDEQYF. The CDR3 nucleotides are TGTGCCAGCAGCTCGTTAACAGGTTCGGACGAGCAGTACTTC.

The J gene is TRBJ1-1, the V gene TRBV5-4, with a possible D match to TRBD1 (6 bases). Germline V CDR1 and CDR2: SGHNT, YYREEE (reference sequence). Deletions cut 5 bases from V and 1 base from J, with 15 bases between. This CDR3 region has 15 residues. The CDR3 region is CASSSARGANTEAFF. The CDR3 coding sequence is TGTGCCAGCAGTTCCGCCCGGGGGGCGAACACTGAAGCTTTCTTT.

The V and J genes are TRBV5-1 and TRBJ2-1; 7 nucleotides match TRBD2. CDR1 SGHRS and CDR2 YFSETQ come from the germline V gene. Trimming removed 4 bases from V and 3 bases from J; junction bases left unmatched: 7. The CDR3 covers 15 residues. The CDR3 region is CASSRAERGYNEQFF. The CDR3 DNA reads as TGCGCCAGCAGCCGCGCCGAGCGGGGCTACAATGAGCAGTTCTTC.

The sample holds one count of this clone. The V gene is TRBV7-9, the J gene TRBJ1-4; TRBD1 matches at 7 bases. Looked up from germline, CDR1 is SEHNR and CDR2 is FQNEAQ (reference sequence). The CDR3 runs to 14 residues. V gave up 5 bases and J gave up 5 bases; unmatched junction bases: 5. CDR3 coding DNA: TGTGCCAGCAGCATCCCACAGGGGAATGAAAAACTGTTTTTT. Translating it yields CASSIPQGNEKLFF.

V and J are TRBV5-1 and TRBJ2-5; 7 bases map to TRBD1. The CDR3 length is 17 residues. The V and J ends lost 4 bases and 2 bases, in that order; junction bases with no gene match: 14. Germline V lookup: CDR1 SGHRS, CDR2 YFSETQ. CDR3: CASSITGPGQPQETQYF. The DNA of the CDR3 is TGCGCCAGCAGCATCACTGGCCCGGGACAGCCACAAGAGACCCAGTACTTC.

This clone appeared a single time. The chain has TRBV11-2 and TRBJ2-1; tentatively, D is TRBD2 (5 bases). In germline, CDR1 is SGHAT, CDR2 FQNNGV. This CDR3 is 19 amino acids long. With 6 bases removed from V and 2 bases from J, the gap between germline ends came to 26 bases. In DNA, the CDR3 is TGTGCCAGCAGGATCGAGGGCGCCCTCTTTCGGGGAACCTACAATGAGCAGTTCTTC. As protein: CASRIEGALFRGTYNEQFF.

This clone is a singleton in its sample. The rearrangement uses TRBV3-1 (or the pseudogene TRBV3-2) and TRBJ2-3, with D perhaps TRBD2 (5 bases). This CDR3 region has 17 residues. CDR1 and CDR2 (germline): LGHDT, YNNKEL (reference sequence). The V end lost 0 bases, the J end lost 2 bases, and 15 bases lay between the germline ends. The CDR3 protein is CASSQDSSGLSTDTQYF. The CDR3 nucleotides are TGTGCCAGCAGCCAAGATTCAAGCGGCCTTTCCACAGATACGCAGTATTTT.

The CDR3 sequence is CASRTDHNTEAFF. The CDR3 nucleotides are TGTGCCAGCAGGACAGACCACAACACTGAAGCTTTCTTT. The V gene is TRBV2, the J gene TRBJ1-1; TRBD1 might be the D (5 bases). The CDR3 is 13 amino acids. Germline CDR1 is SNHLY and CDR2 is FYNNEI. V dropped 6 bases and J dropped 2 bases, with 10 bases sitting between them.

This chain joins TRBV5-1 and TRBJ2-5; 9 nucleotides match TRBD1. Trimming cost V 0 bases and J 6 bases; bases outside gene matches: 6. The length of the CDR3 is 15 residues. Germline CDR1 SGHRS, CDR2 YFSETQ. CDR3 loop: CASSLGGTGWKTQYF. In DNA, the CDR3 is TGCGCCAGCAGCTTGGGCGGGACAGGGTGGAAGACCCAGTACTTC.

The chain has TRBV7-8 and TRBJ2-7, with 10 bases that match TRBD1. The CDR3 length is 19 residues. Germline CDR1 SGHVS, CDR2 FQNEAQ. The V and J ends lost 0 bases and 0 bases, in that order; junction bases with no gene match: 11. The CDR3 protein is CASSLARWDRGRSSYEQYF. In nucleotides, the CDR3 is TGTGCCAGCAGCTTAGCGCGGTGGGACAGGGGAAGAAGCTCCTACGAGCAGTACTTC.

The chain recombines TRBV6-8 with TRBJ1-2; D perhaps matches TRBD1 (5 bases). Germline-derived CDR1 and CDR2 are MNHGY and SAAAGT. V lost 11 bases and J 7 bases, leaving 11 bases between the germline ends. This CDR3 contains 10 residues. DNA of the CDR3: TGTGCCGGGGGGAAAGGTGGCTACACCTTC. This codes for CAGGKGGYTF.

The V gene is TRBV5-4, the J gene TRBJ2-1, with 10 bases that match TRBD2. Per germline, CDR1 SGHNT and CDR2 YYREEE (reference sequence). The V gene end was trimmed by 2 bases and the J gene end by 7 bases; junction bases not matched to a gene: 9. This CDR3 has 16 residues. The CDR3: CASSFLKSGRENEQFF. CDR3 DNA: TGTGCCAGCAGCTTCCTAAAAAGCGGGAGGGAGAATGAGCAGTTCTTC.

The rearrangement links TRBV11-2 to TRBJ2-1, with 13 bases fitting TRBD2. The trim removed 8 bases at V and 4 bases at J, leaving 5 bases unmatched. Germline values: CDR1 SGHAT, CDR2 FQNNGV. This CDR3 comprises 15 residues. CDR3 sequence reads: CASRTSGRLYNEQFF. The CDR3 DNA reads as TGTGCCAGCCGGACTAGCGGGAGACTATACAATGAGCAGTTCTTC.

This rearrangement joins TRBV18 to TRBJ1-2; D unresolved. Germline CDR1 and CDR2: KGHSH and LQKENI. V lost 3 bases, J lost 6 bases, and 11 bases lay in between. There are 13 residues in the CDR3. Here the CDR3 reads CASSPRRSDGYTF. CDR3 nucleotides: TGTGCCAGCTCACCCAGGCGTTCGGATGGCTACACCTTC.

The rearrangement joins TRBV28 to TRBJ1-1; D is ambiguous. This CDR3 has 14 amino acids. From germline, CDR1 is MDHEN and CDR2 SYDVKM. Trimming removed 2 bases from V and 7 bases from J, with 14 bases in between. CDR3 protein: CASSLNPRRDEAFF. The CDR3, as DNA: TGTGCCAGCAGTTTAAACCCGAGGAGGGATGAAGCTTTCTTT.

The chain joins TRBV6-5 to TRBJ1-3; D uncertain. Trimming took off 7 bases at V and 2 bases at J, with 9 bases between the two ends. Germline V gives CDR1 MNHEY, CDR2 SVGAGI. This CDR3 region has 13 residues. The CDR3 protein is CASILTAGNTIYF. CDR3 DNA: TGTGCCAGCATATTAACAGCTGGAAACACCATATATTTT.

The chain combines TRBV3-1 (or the pseudogene TRBV3-2) with TRBJ1-5; TRBD1 is a possible D gene (6 bases). CDR1 LGHDT and CDR2 YNNKEL come from the germline V gene (reference sequence). The CDR3 is made up of 14 amino acids. V lost 4 bases to trimming and J lost 5 bases, with 12 bases between them. The CDR3 protein is CASSPRTDYQPQHF. The CDR3 DNA reads as TGTGCCAGCAGCCCCCGGACAGACTATCAGCCCCAGCATTTT.

This clone was picked up a small number of times. The rearrangement uses TRBV11-3 and TRBJ2-7, with D maybe TRBD1 (6 bases). CDR3 size: 14 residues. The V and J ends lost 4 bases and 1 base respectively, with 11 bases between them. Germline loops: CDR1 SGHNT, CDR2 YENEEA. CDR3 bases: TGTGCCAGCAGCTCCGGGACATCGTCCTACGAGCAGTACTTC. This sequence encodes CASSSGTSSYEQYF.

This sequence joins TRBV5-4 and TRBJ2-7; 13 bases match TRBD2. The V gene's germline CDR1 is SGHNT and CDR2 YYREEE (reference sequence). V was clipped by 3 bases and J by 6 bases; unmatched bases: 6. There are 15 residues in the CDR3. CDR3: CASSSGLAGVAEQYF. CDR3 DNA sequence: TGTGCCAGCAGCTCCGGACTAGCGGGAGTTGCCGAGCAGTACTTC.

The genes are TRBV18 and TRBJ2-5, with TRBD1 identical over 9 bases. Unmatched junction bases numbered 6, after V lost 6 bases and J lost 4 bases. This CDR3 contains 14 residues. CDR1 and CDR2 (germline): KGHSH, LQKENI. CDR3 residues: CASSPGTGSETQYF. The DNA of the CDR3 is TGTGCCAGCTCCCCCGGGACAGGGTCAGAGACCCAGTACTTC.

This chain joins TRBV15 and TRBJ2-6; no clear D gene. V was clipped by 0 bases and J by 2 bases, with 11 bases between them. From germline, CDR1 is LNHNV and CDR2 YYDKDF (reference sequence). This CDR3 has 17 residues. CDR3: CATSRDFRSAGANVLTF. The CDR3 DNA sequence: TGTGCCACCAGCAGAGATTTCCGGTCGGCTGGGGCCAACGTCCTGACTTTC.

This chain joins TRBV28 and TRBJ1-1; 7 bases agree with TRBD1. With 5 bases clipped from V and 1 base from J, the junction kept 10 bases outside the gene matches. CDR1 and CDR2 (germline): MDHEN, SYDVKM. CDR3 size: 16 residues. Here the CDR3 reads CASSPVTGAENTEAFF. CDR3 nucleotide sequence: TGTGCCAGCAGTCCAGTCACAGGGGCGGAGAACACTGAAGCTTTCTTT. Filled out from reference TRBV28 and TRBJ1-1, the complete variable domain reads DVKVTQSSRYLVKRTGEKVFLECVQDMDHENMFWYRQDPGLGLRLIYFSYDVKMKEKGDIPEGYSVSREKKERFSLILESASTNQTSMYLCASSPVTGAENTEAFFGQGTRLTVV.